Listed below are T cell receptor beta chains from one sample, sequenced in a study of blood T cell repertoires in COVID-19. TCRdb keeps only in-frame clones here, not all; method: immunoSEQ multiplex PCR. In the table there are 150,000 to 200,000 clones, about 81% of which are singletons. Material: peripheral blood. The receptor set was obtained from a man aged 55 to 70 with active or convalescent COVID-19. The CDR3 runs from the conserved cysteine through the conserved F or W. Fields, in order: D gene, J gene, clone size, V gene, CDR3 DNA, CDR3 protein. A D gene is named only where the DNA matches it firmly. Expanded clones are given a class, and other clones once, few, many or no size at all.

>TRBD1|TRBJ1-1|once|TRBV2
TGTGCCAGCGACCCCGGGACAGGGGGCAACACTGAAGCTTTCTTT
CASDPGTGGNTEAFF
>NA|TRBJ2-1|NA|TRBV15
TGTGCCACCAGCAGACACCTAACAGTGCTGACCTCCTACAATGAGCAGTTCTTC
CATSRHLTVLTSYNEQFF
>NA|TRBJ2-1|NA|TRBV5-1
TGCGCCAGCAGCTTGGACGCTAGCGCCTATGAGCAGTTCTTC
CASSLDASAYEQFF
>TRBD2|TRBJ2-1|NA|TRBV5-1
TGCGCCAGCAGCTTACGAAGCGGGAGGGCCGGGGGTGAGCAGTTCTTC
CASSLRSGRAGGEQFF
>NA|TRBJ2-2|NA|TRBV7-9
TGTGCCAGTCGAGGTATCGGTACCGGGGAGCTGTTTTTT
CASRGIGTGELFF
>TRBD2|TRBJ2-3|NA|TRBV3-1/TRBV3-2
TGTGCCAGCAGCCTTCGACTAGCGGGGGGTGATACGCAGTATTTT
CASSLRLAGGDTQYF
>TRBD2|TRBJ2-3|once|TRBV9
TGTGCCAGCAATCAACGGGGGGGCAACGCAGATACGCAGTATTTT
CASNQRGGNADTQYF
>TRBD1|TRBJ1-6|NA|TRBV5-6
TGTGCCAGCAGCTTACCCGGGACAGGGAATTCACCCCTCCACTTT
CASSLPGTGNSPLHF
>NA|TRBJ2-3|NA|TRBV6-5
TGTGCCAGCGGGGAAAGGGGGGGAACAGATACGCAGTATTTT
CASGERGGTDTQYF
>NA|TRBJ2-2|NA|TRBV27
TGTGCCAGCAGTTATTCGGACAGAAACACCGGGGAGCTGTTTTTT
CASSYSDRNTGELFF
>NA|TRBJ2-1|NA|TRBV19
TGTGCCAGTACCAACCCTGGACTCTACAATGAGCAGTTCTTC
CASTNPGLYNEQFF
>TRBD1|TRBJ2-7|NA|TRBV19
TGTGCCAGTAGTAAGGGACAGGGGATTTTCGAGCAGTACTTC
CASSKGQGIFEQYF
>NA|TRBJ1-5|NA|TRBV24-1
TGTGCCACCAGTGATTCAGGGAGCAATCAGCCCCAGCATTTT
CATSDSGSNQPQHF
>TRBD2|TRBJ2-5|NA|TRBV7-7
TGTGCCAGCAGCCCAAACCTGGGGGCTAGCGGGGGCGGGGAGACCCAGTACTTC
CASSPNLGASGGGETQYF
>NA|TRBJ1-6|few|TRBV14
TGTGCCAGCAGCCAATTAGTCGGGGCACGGGGGACACCCCTCCACTTT
CASSQLVGARGTPLHF
>TRBD2|TRBJ2-2|few|TRBV28
TGTGCCAGCAGTTTATGGCGACTAGCGGGGGGGCCCGGGGAGCTGTTTTTT
CASSLWRLAGGPGELFF
>TRBD1|TRBJ1-1|NA|TRBV7-6
TGTGCCAGCAGCTTAGAACAGGGGTATGAAGCTTTCTTT
CASSLEQGYEAFF
>NA|TRBJ1-1|NA|TRBV10-3
TGTGCCATCAGGCCCGCTCAGGGAACAACTGAAGCTTTCTTT
CAIRPAQGTTEAFF
>NA|TRBJ2-1|NA|TRBV6-2/TRBV6-3
TGTGCCAGCAGTTACTCGACGGGCAGGGGCAATGAGCAGTTCTTC
CASSYSTGRGNEQFF
>NA|TRBJ1-1|NA|TRBV24-1
TGTGCCACCAGTGATGATGGGGCCACTGAAGCTTTCTTT
CATSDDGATEAFF
>NA|TRBJ2-5|once|TRBV7-2
TGTGCCAGCAGCTTTGGCCTCCAAGAGACCCAGTACTTC
CASSFGLQETQYF
>TRBD2|TRBJ2-1|NA|TRBV5-1
TGCGCCAGCAGCTTGGCGCTAGCGGGGAGTAATGAGCAGTTCTTC
CASSLALAGSNEQFF
>TRBD1|TRBJ2-7|NA|TRBV4-2
TGTGCCAGCAGCCGGGGGACAGGGGATACCTACGAGCAGTACTTC
CASSRGTGDTYEQYF
>TRBD2|TRBJ2-2|NA|TRBV5-4
TGTGCCAGCAGCTTGGAGGGCGGGGGATACACCGGGGAGCTGTTTTTT
CASSLEGGGYTGELFF
>TRBD1|TRBJ2-7|NA|TRBV5-5
TGTGCCAGCAGCTTGGACAGGGGGCCCTACGAGCAGTACTTC
CASSLDRGPYEQYF
>NA|TRBJ1-6|NA|TRBV11-2
TGTGCCAGCAGCTTGACGGGGGATAATTCACCCCTCCACTTT
CASSLTGDNSPLHF
>NA|TRBJ1-2|NA|TRBV12-3/TRBV12-4
TGTGCCAGCAGCAGGAACGTCTATGGCTACACCTTC
CASSRNVYGYTF
>TRBD2|TRBJ2-1|NA|TRBV12-3/TRBV12-4
TGTGCCAGCAGTTTTTGGGGGGGAGATGAGCAGTTCTTC
CASSFWGGDEQFF
>NA|TRBJ2-3|NA|TRBV4-1
TGCGCCAGCAGCCAAGATAAGCTAGCGATCACAGATACGCAGTATTTT
CASSQDKLAITDTQYF
>TRBD2|TRBJ2-2|NA|TRBV27
TGTGCCAGCAGTTTGGTGGGTGCTAGCGGGAGAGCGAACACCGGGGAGCTGTTTTTT
CASSLVGASGRANTGELFF
>TRBD2|TRBJ2-3|NA|TRBV6-1
TGTGCCAGCAGTGAAAACGGGGGGGCGTCAGATACGCAGTATTTT
CASSENGGASDTQYF
>TRBD1|TRBJ2-7|NA|TRBV6-6
TGTGCCAGCAGCCAGACAGGGGGCGCGGTAAGCGAGCAGTACTTC
CASSQTGGAVSEQYF
>NA|TRBJ2-7|NA|TRBV6-2/TRBV6-3
TGTGCCAGCAGTTTCCCGCGGGGCGAAGGAAGCTCCTACGAGCAGTACTTC
CASSFPRGEGSSYEQYF
>TRBD2|TRBJ2-7|NA|TRBV10-3
TGTGCCATCAGTTTAGCGGGCGGGGCCTACGAGCAGTACTTC
CAISLAGGAYEQYF
>NA|TRBJ1-1|NA|TRBV3-1/TRBV3-2
TGTGCCAGCAGCCACCGCGCGGTGAACACTGAAGCTTTCTTT
CASSHRAVNTEAFF
>NA|TRBJ1-2|NA|TRBV5-1
TGCGCCAGCAGCTTGGCAGGGCATGGCTACACCTTC
CASSLAGHGYTF
>NA|TRBJ2-1|few|TRBV28
TGTGCCAGCACCCCCGGGGGTGCGGGCCACTACAATGAGCAGTTCTTC
CASTPGGAGHYNEQFF
>NA|TRBJ1-6|NA|TRBV2
TGTGCCAGCATAGGGGCTTGGGATTCACCCCTCCACTTT
CASIGAWDSPLHF
>TRBD2|TRBJ2-1|NA|TRBV7-2
TGTGCCAGCAGCTCTCGCGGGGGCGGGGGGACGAATGAGCAGTTCTTC
CASSSRGGGGTNEQFF
>NA|TRBJ2-5|NA|TRBV3-1/TRBV3-2
TGTGCCAGCAGCCAAACTACTAGGAGTTTCGACTTC
CASSQTTRSFDF
>NA|TRBJ2-3|NA|TRBV2
TGTGCCTCCCAGAGCGGGCTAGGCACAGATACGCAGTATTTT
CASQSGLGTDTQYF
>TRBD1|TRBJ1-3|NA|TRBV28
TGTGCCAGCAGTAGGGACAGGGTCTCTGGAAACACCATATATTTT
CASSRDRVSGNTIYF
>TRBD1|TRBJ1-4|NA|TRBV19
TGTGCCAGTAGCCAAACGTCTCGAAGACAGGGGCTTAATGAAAAACTGTTTTTT
CASSQTSRRQGLNEKLFF
>NA|TRBJ2-1|NA|TRBV29-1
TGCAGCGTTTTAAAGAGTCGCAAGACTAATGAGCAGTTCTTC
CSVLKSRKTNEQFF
>TRBD2|TRBJ2-1|NA|TRBV7-2
TGTGCCAGCAGCTGGGAGGGCCTCTACAATGAGCAGTTCTTC
CASSWEGLYNEQFF
>TRBD1|TRBJ2-1|NA|TRBV11-2
TGTGCCAGCAGCTTAGTAGGACAGGGTTCTTACAATGAGCAGTTCTTC
CASSLVGQGSYNEQFF
>TRBD2|TRBJ2-1|NA|TRBV29-1
TGCAGCGGCGGACTAGCGGGAGGATACAATGAGCAGTTCTTC
CSGGLAGGYNEQFF
>TRBD1|TRBJ1-1|NA|TRBV28
TGTGCCAGCAGTCTCCAGGGGGGCACTGAAGCTTTCTTT
CASSLQGGTEAFF
>NA|TRBJ2-7|NA|TRBV3-1/TRBV3-2
TGTGCCAGCAGCCAAGAATTGGCGGTCGTAGGTTCCGAGCAGTACTTC
CASSQELAVVGSEQYF
>NA|TRBJ1-5|NA|TRBV5-8
TGTGCCAGCAGCCAAGGACACAATCAGCCCCAGCATTTT
CASSQGHNQPQHF
>TRBD2|TRBJ2-3|NA|TRBV3-1/TRBV3-2
TGTGCCAGCAGCGCTACTAGCGGGTTCAGCACAGATACGCAGTATTTT
CASSATSGFSTDTQYF
>NA|TRBJ2-2|NA|TRBV6-4
TGTGCCAGCTCCCCAAGGGAGGGGGCCGGGGAGCTGTTTTTT
CASSPREGAGELFF
>NA|TRBJ1-1|NA|TRBV3-1/TRBV3-2
TGTGCCAGCAGCCAAGACGCGGGGCGGATAACTGAAGCTTTCTTT
CASSQDAGRITEAFF